The 20 T cell receptor beta chains given below trace back to one sample, sequenced in a study of CD8+CD57+ T cells in acquired aplastic anemia. By flow cytometry, patients selected for sequencing had shown an expansion of CD8+CD57+ cells. TCR beta VDJ combinations and CDR3 sequences were profiled from genomic DNA. Each CDR3 protein gets one entry after TCRdb re-called the reads with MiXCR. Of roughly 170,000 distinct CDR3 sequences listed, about half are singletons. The sequenced material came from sorted CD4+, CD8+, or CD8+CD57+ T cells (not recorded which) from PBMCs. The receptor source for this set is a human donor with aplastic anemia.

This clonotype was seen repeatedly, ten times or more. CDR3 coding DNA: TGTGCCAGTAGTGTATCGGCCGGGACAGGGATTAATTCACCCCTCCACTTT. Its protein product is CASSVSAGTGINSPLHF. This chain connects TRBV19 to TRBJ1-6; 9 nucleotides align to TRBD1. The germline V gene encodes CDR1 LNHDA and CDR2 SQIVND (reference sequence). With 5 bases clipped from V and 6 bases from J, the junction kept 11 bases outside the gene matches. The CDR3 is 17 amino acids.

V is TRBV20-1 and J is TRBJ1-2; the D is unclear. The CDR3 runs 11 residues. CDR1 is DFQATT, CDR2 SNEGSKA, per germline (reference sequence). Trimming cost V 4 bases and J 3 bases, with 6 bases left between them. CDR3 amino acids: CSATVDYGYTF. The CDR3 region has the DNA TGCAGTGCTACGGTTGACTATGGCTACACCTTC.

This clonotype came up many times. V usage is TRBV12-3 or TRBV12-4 and J usage is TRBJ2-1; TRBD2 matches at 8 bases. V lost 5 bases, J lost 11 bases, and 17 bases stayed unmatched. This CDR3 comprises 16 residues. The CDR3 bases are TGTGCCAGCAGTCATTCGGGACACGGGGGGGAGGACAAGCAGTTCTTC. This codes for CASSHSGHGGEDKQFF.

CDR3 nucleotides: TGTGCCATCAGTGGCAGTATTAGAGACGAGCAGTACTTC. It codes for CAISGSIRDEQYF. The J gene is TRBJ2-7, the V gene TRBV10-3; D is unresolved. The CDR3 is made up of 13 amino acids. Germline V CDR1 and CDR2: ENHRY, SYGVKD. The V end was cut by 4 bases, the J end by 5 bases, with 12 bases between.

To note about this clonotype: In this CDR3 the conserved last residue, phenylalanine or tryptophan, is missing, so a read error is likely. This chain links TRBV5-4 with TRBJ2-3; TRBD1 matches 8 bases. CDR1 is SGHNT, CDR2 YYREEE, per germline (reference sequence). CDR3 size: 18 residues. J lost 0 bases, V lost 0 bases, and 9 bases had no gene match. The CDR3 sequence: CASSLGARGQLSTDTQYL. The CDR3 coding sequence is TGTGCCAGCAGCTTGGGGGCCAGGGGGCAGTTAAGCACAGATACGCAGTATCTT.

This clonotype has just a few counts. The chain couples TRBV10-2 to TRBJ1-1; D not certain. Between the trimmed V and J ends, which lost 1 base and 7 bases, there was a span of 10 bases. This CDR3 comprises 13 residues. From germline, CDR1 is WSHSY and CDR2 SAAADI. The DNA of the CDR3 is TGCGCCAGCAGTGAGTACGTGAAGGGTGAAGCTTTCTTT. This sequence encodes CASSEYVKGEAFF.

In its sample, this clonotype was seen once. The chain carries TRBV15 and TRBJ1-4; 8 nucleotides agree with TRBD1. Germline V gives CDR1 LNHNV, CDR2 YYDKDF (reference sequence). The CDR3 is made up of 17 amino acids. V gave up 1 base and J gave up 7 bases; unmatched junction bases: 11. CDR3 loop: CATSRGNVGQESEKLFF. The CDR3, as DNA: TGTGCCACCAGCAGAGGCAACGTGGGACAGGAGAGTGAAAAACTGTTTTTT.

Only a few counts were recorded for this clonotype. The V call is TRBV29-1, the J call TRBJ2-7; 8 bases align to TRBD1. Unmatched junction bases numbered 3, after V lost 4 bases and J lost 4 bases. The CDR3 covers 12 residues. Germline V gene data show CDR1 as SQVTM and CDR2 as ANQGSEA. The CDR3 here is CSVGTGRYEQYF. DNA for the CDR3: TGCAGCGTTGGGACAGGGCGATACGAGCAGTACTTC.

This clonotype has a count of ten or more. The V and J genes are TRBV5-1 and TRBJ2-1, with D uncertain. The V gene's germline CDR1 is SGHRS and CDR2 YFSETQ. The V end was cut by 0 bases, the J end by 8 bases, with 6 bases between. The CDR3 has 12 amino acids. The CDR3 nucleotides read TGCGCCAGCAGCTTGGTTGCGGATGAGCAGTTCTTC. Residues: CASSLVADEQFF. Supplemented by reference TRBV5-1 and TRBJ2-1, the full variable domain reads KAGVTQTPRYLIKTRGQQVTLSCSPISGHRSVSWYQQTPGQGLQFLFEYFSETQRNKGNFPGRFSGRQFSNSRSEMNVSTLELGDSALYLCASSLVADEQFFGPGTRLTVL.

This clonotype was counted between two and nine times. It may be a read error: a sequence one base away is much more abundant. The gene calls are TRBV19 and TRBJ1-1; TRBD1 might be the D (6 bases). This CDR3 spans 11 amino acids. CDR1 and CDR2 (germline): LNHDA, SQIVND (reference sequence). CDR3 nucleotides: TGTGCCAGTAACACTAGGGGGGAAGCTCTCTTT. Its protein product is CASNTRGEALF.

This clonotype is a singleton in its sample. The genes are TRBV29-1 and TRBJ1-6, with D possibly being TRBD1 (6 bases). This CDR3 contains 13 residues. Germline CDR1 SQVTM, CDR2 ANQGSEA. CDR3 DNA: TGCAGTTCTCTGTGGGGGACAAATTCACCCCTCCACTTT. Amino acid sequence: CSSLWGTNSPLHF.

This sequence joins TRBV5-6 and TRBJ2-2; D unclear. Germline V CDR1 and CDR2: SGHDT, YYEEEE. The CDR3 consists of 16 residues. Trimming left V 4 bases short and J 3 bases short, with 16 bases between. The DNA of the CDR3 is TGTGCCAGCAGCGGTTCATGGGGTGGGGACACCGGGGAGCTGTTTTTT. Residues: CASSGSWGGDTGELFF.

At least ten counts were recorded for this clonotype. This chain connects TRBV10-3 to TRBJ1-6; D possibly corresponds to TRBD1 (5 bases). Trimming pared 11 bases from V and 8 bases from J, leaving 22 bases between. The germline gives CDR1 ENHRY, CDR2 SYGVKD. The CDR3 has 15 residues. CDR3 sequence: CASGQMGRGDSPLHF. The CDR3 nucleotides are TGTGCCTCAGGACAAATGGGCCGGGGAGATTCACCCCTCCACTTT.

This clonotype was observed many times. This rearrangement joins TRBV5-1 to TRBJ1-4; no reliable D call. The germline CDR1 and CDR2 sequences are SGHRS and YFSETQ. The CDR3 is 13 amino acids. V dropped 4 bases and J dropped 7 bases, with 11 bases sitting between them. CDR3 sequence reads: CASSARTGEKLFF. The CDR3 nucleotides are TGCGCCAGCAGCGCCCGGACGGGTGAAAAACTGTTTTTT.

This rearrangement joins TRBV4-2 to TRBJ2-3, with TRBD1 matching 9 bases. Trimming took 7 bases from V and 4 from J; bases not matched to a gene: 15. Germline loops: CDR1 LGHNA, CDR2 YNFKEQ. This CDR3 contains 17 residues. The DNA for the CDR3 is TGTGCCAGCAATCGGGACAGGGTGGGATCGGGCGCAGATACGCAGTATTTT. It is translated as CASNRDRVGSGADTQYF.

The chain couples TRBV7-6 to TRBJ2-7; D gene unclear. CDR1 and CDR2 (germline): SGHVS, FNYEAQ. The V gene lost 5 bases and the J gene lost 3 bases, with 11 bases spanning the gap. The CDR3 runs 13 residues. The CDR3 region is CASSPYDGYEQYF. The CDR3 DNA sequence: TGTGCCAGCAGCCCCTACGACGGCTACGAGCAGTACTTC.

In this sample, this clonotype turned up many times. The chain uses TRBV7-9 and TRBJ2-7; D unresolved. Trimming pared 5 bases from V and 4 bases from J, leaving 15 bases between. The CDR3 runs 14 residues. CDR1 and CDR2 (germline): SEHNR, FQNEAQ (reference sequence). DNA for the CDR3: TGTGCCAGCAGCCCTGGTGATATGCGATACGAGCAGTACTTC. Translating gives CASSPGDMRYEQYF.

The V and J genes are TRBV6-4 and TRBJ2-7; weak D call: TRBD1 (7 bases). Trimming took off 4 bases at V and 6 bases at J, with 16 bases between the two ends. The CDR3 is 14 amino acids. Germline V CDR1 and CDR2: MRHNA, SNTAGT. In nucleotides, the CDR3 is TGTGCCAGCAGTGGGGTCGGAGGGGGCAGCGAGCAGTACTTC. Amino acids: CASSGVGGGSEQYF.

This clonotype showed up many times. This rearrangement joins TRBV6-1 to TRBJ1-5; 7 positions match TRBD1. Germline lookup yields CDR1 MNHNS and CDR2 SASEGT. Unmatched junction bases numbered 7, after V lost 6 bases and J lost 2 bases. The CDR3 spans 15 residues. This CDR3 is CASRRTGDGNQPQHF. The CDR3 nucleotides read TGTGCCAGCAGGCGGACAGGCGACGGCAATCAGCCCCAGCATTTT.

The genes are TRBV10-3 and TRBJ1-5; D unresolved. Germline CDR1 reads ENHRY; CDR2 reads SYGVKD. V gave up 2 bases and J gave up 2 bases, with 13 bases separating them. This CDR3 comprises 16 residues. The CDR3 is CAISENEFKGNQPQHF. The CDR3 bases are TGTGCCATCAGTGAGAATGAATTTAAGGGCAATCAGCCCCAGCATTTT.